This TCR beta chain was identified in a study of Graves' ophthalmopathy and Graves' hyperthyroidism. Study-wide results and caveats: Most thyroid clonotypes expanded beyond 0.001 frequency were also found in blood. As the model predicted ophthalmopathy progression, it achieved a sensitivity of 70.59% and a specificity of 72% to 80%.

Reliance was placed on clinical symptoms, serum thyroxine, TRAb, thyroid ultrasound and orbital computed tomography for diagnosis. Fresh peripheral blood (about 9 ml) yielded the PBMCs. Turning to this clonotype: Its antigen is not known.

Trimming removed 5 bases at V and 9 bases at J, with 16 bases between. The CDR3 covers 13 residues. CDR1 and CDR2 from the germline V gene are SEHNR and FQNEAQ (reference sequence). Beta-chain TCR CDR3 regions were amplified from RNA transcripts. RT-PCR was first run with HTBI primers, then multiplex PCR in a second round. One entry per CDR3 protein, called by TCRdb with MiXCR from the multiplex PCR reads. The sample holds about 700,000 distinct CDR3 sequences, roughly two fifths seen once. The rearrangement uses TRBV7-9 and TRBJ2-5; possible D gene TRBD2, 5 bases. The specimen sequenced was peripheral blood. This sequence was found in an adult man with Graves' ophthalmopathy. Here the CDR3 DNA reads TGTGCCAGCAGCGTTGCATCCCAGGAGGCCCAGTACTTC. This sequence encodes CASSVASQEAQYF.